This T cell receptor (beta chain) was documented in a study of T cell responses to AZD1222 COVID-19 vaccine. Study-wide context: Pooled together were second doses at about 4 or about 12 weeks.

The length of the CDR3 is 13 residues. Trimming took off 6 bases at V and 5 bases at J, with 11 bases between the two ends. Profiling relied on immunoSEQ multiplex PCR, and the TCRdb table lists in-frame clones only, not all of them. The sample has 75,000 to 95,000 clones; 70% to 90% are singletons. The chain is built from TRBV12-3 or TRBV12-4 and TRBJ1-5, with D possibly matching TRBD1 (5 bases). The TCR originated in an adult in good health. The sequenced sample was peripheral blood, obtained on day 0 of AZD1222 vaccination. CDR3 in amino acids: CASSPDRDQPQHF. CDR3 coding DNA: TGTGCCAGCAGCCCCGACAGAGATCAGCCCCAGCATTTT.